Following are 18 T cell receptor beta chains from one sample sequenced in a study of T cells in tumors after PD-1 blockade. TCRdb's table, derived via immunoSEQ multiplex PCR, lists solely in-frame clones and lacks some. The sample lists fewer than 35,000 clones; about 77% were seen once. The specimen comprised PBMCs, sampled before anti-PD-1 treatment. Receptors were obtained from a human donor with basal cell carcinoma.

As concerns this clone: Within the sample, other DNA sequences also encode this same CDR3. The chain combines TRBV9 with TRBJ1-1; D is uncertain. Germline assignment: CDR1 SGDLS and CDR2 YYNGEE. The CDR3 sequence is 14 residues long. The V and J ends lost 4 bases and 5 bases respectively, with 15 bases between them. The CDR3 here is CASSPRTGKTEAFF. The CDR3 DNA sequence: TGTGCCAGCAGCCCTCGGACGGGGAAAACTGAAGCTTTCTTT.

The rearrangement joins TRBV19 to TRBJ2-2, with 8 bases lining up with TRBD1. J gave up 3 bases and V 3 bases, and 6 bases lay outside the gene matches. This CDR3 comprises 16 residues. Germline CDR1 LNHDA, CDR2 SQIVND (reference sequence). The CDR3 protein is CASSIGGRGHTGELFF. CDR3 DNA: TGTGCCAGTAGTATTGGCGGCAGGGGGCACACCGGGGAGCTGTTTTTT.

Here the CDR3 reads CASSTQGGLSGNTIYF. The CDR3 coding sequence is TGTGCCAGCAGCACACAGGGAGGCCTCTCTGGAAACACCATATATTTT. The rearrangement links TRBV9 to TRBJ1-3, with a weak D call TRBD1 (6 bases). CDR1 is SGDLS, CDR2 YYNGEE, per germline. The CDR3 length is 16 residues. With 4 bases removed from V and 0 bases from J, the gap between germline ends came to 14 bases.

This clone was detected a few times. The chain is built from TRBV28 and TRBJ2-1; 8 bases map to TRBD2. V shed 7 bases and J 3 bases; nucleotides not matched to a gene: 2. This CDR3 region has 13 residues. Germline CDR1 reads MDHEN; CDR2 reads SYDVKM. The chain's CDR3 is CASKTSGYNEQFF. The CDR3 DNA reads as TGTGCCAGCAAAACTAGCGGCTACAATGAGCAGTTCTTC.

The genes are TRBV5-6 and TRBJ1-2, with TRBD1 as a possible D gene (5 bases). Germline loops: CDR1 SGHDT, CDR2 YYEEEE. The CDR3 contains 14 residues. Trimming removed 0 bases from V and 3 bases from J, with 9 bases in between. CDR3 in DNA: TGTGCCAGCAGCTTGGGCAGGGTAGACTATGGCTACACCTTC. Its protein product is CASSLGRVDYGYTF.

The chain combines TRBV5-5 with TRBJ2-1; D is tentatively TRBD1 or TRBD2 (5 bases each). CDR1 and CDR2 from the germline V gene are SGHKS and YYEKEE (reference sequence). V lost 1 base, J lost 7 bases, and 9 bases lay in between. The CDR3 sequence is 13 residues long. CDR3 residues: CASSLPGRNEQFF. As DNA, the CDR3 is TGTGCCAGCAGCTTGCCGGGGCGGAATGAGCAGTTCTTC.

The rearrangement joins TRBV7-7 to TRBJ2-3; 9 nucleotides match TRBD2. Trimming at V came to 1 base and at J to 5 bases, leaving 7 bases not matched to a gene. Germline-derived CDR1 and CDR2 are SSHAT and FNYEAQ (reference sequence). The CDR3 loop spans 16 amino acids. The CDR3 reads CASSLDMAGGQDTQYF. The CDR3 DNA is TGTGCCAGCAGCTTAGATATGGCGGGGGGGCAAGATACGCAGTATTTT.

This chain uses TRBV6-6 with TRBJ1-1, with D possibly being TRBD1 (6 bases). Between the trimmed V and J ends, which lost 7 bases and 2 bases, there was a span of 17 bases. Germline assignment: CDR1 MNHNY and CDR2 SVGAGI (reference sequence). The CDR3 extends over 15 amino acids. CDR3 coding DNA: TGTGCCAGCACCATGGAACAGGGTGGTAACACTGAAGCTTTCTTT. Amino acid sequence: CASTMEQGGNTEAFF.

Relative to its sample, this clone is medium-sized. The V and J genes are TRBV7-2 and TRBJ2-7; D ambiguous. CDR3 size: 15 residues. Trimming left V 5 bases short and J 1 base short, with 15 bases between. Germline CDR1 is SGHTA and CDR2 is FQGNSA. CDR3 amino acids: CASSLEVAVSYEQYF. In DNA form, the CDR3 reads TGTGCCAGCAGCCTCGAGGTGGCGGTATCCTACGAGCAGTACTTC.

V and J are TRBV7-9 and TRBJ1-6, with D unresolved. Between the trimmed V and J ends, which lost 3 bases and 8 bases, there was a span of 5 bases. Germline assignment: CDR1 SEHNR and CDR2 FQNEAQ (reference sequence). CDR3 length equals 12 residues. CDR3 in DNA: TGTGCCAGCAGCTTTCTAGATTCACCCCTCCACTTT. Protein sequence: CASSFLDSPLHF.

The sample holds a few counts of this clone. The junction departs from germline at one end; a sequencing error may be responsible. The rearrangement links TRBV12-3 or TRBV12-4 to TRBJ1-2; 8 nucleotides line up with TRBD1. The CDR3 contains 11 residues. The CDR3: CASSLGTGYVF. CDR3 bases: TGTGCCAGCAGTTTAGGGACAGGGTATGTCTTC.

This rearrangement joins TRBV7-9 to TRBJ2-5, with a tentative D call TRBD2 (5 bases). Trimming took off 0 bases at V and 7 bases at J, with 9 bases between the two ends. Germline CDR1 and CDR2: SEHNR and FQNEAQ (reference sequence). The CDR3 spans 13 residues. The CDR3: CASSLASVGTQYF. CDR3 nucleotide sequence: TGTGCCAGCAGCTTAGCTAGCGTCGGGACCCAGTACTTC. The variable domain in full, with the rest retrieved from reference TRBV7-9 and TRBJ2-5, is DTGVSQNPRHKITKRGQNVTFRCDPISEHNRLYWYRQTLGQGPEFLTYFQNEAQLEKSRLLSDRFSAERPKGSFSTLEIQRTEQGDSAMYLCASSLASVGTQYFGPGTRLLVL.

V is TRBV5-1 and J is TRBJ1-2; the D is unclear. Trimming took 3 bases from V and 8 from J, leaving 14 bases between them. Germline CDR1 SGHRS, CDR2 YFSETQ. The CDR3 length is 13 residues. CDR3 nucleotide sequence: TGCGCCAGCAGCTCCTGGACTGAGGGCGGCTACACCTTC. Protein: CASSSWTEGGYTF.

The chain recombines TRBV27 with TRBJ1-5, with 7 bases that match TRBD1. This CDR3 region has 16 residues. Germline V gene sequence: CDR1 MNHEY, CDR2 SMNVEV (reference sequence). J gave up 5 bases and V 6 bases, and 13 bases lay outside the gene matches. CDR3 sequence: CASSQTTGRRDQPQHF. CDR3 bases: TGTGCCAGCAGCCAAACGACAGGGAGGAGAGATCAGCCCCAGCATTTT.

The rearrangement joins TRBV6-6 to TRBJ1-2; 9 bases line up with TRBD1. The germline gives CDR1 MNHNY, CDR2 SVGAGI (reference sequence). This CDR3 spans 15 amino acids. V was clipped by 4 bases and J by 5 bases; unmatched bases: 8. CDR3 coding DNA: TGTGCCAGCAGTTTCAGCCCGGACAGGGGTTATGGCTACACCTTC. Amino acid sequence: CASSFSPDRGYGYTF.

The V gene is TRBV19, the J gene TRBJ2-3, with D hard to call. The CDR3 spans 15 residues. In germline, CDR1 is LNHDA, CDR2 SQIVND (reference sequence). The V end was cut by 5 bases, the J end by 8 bases, with 20 bases between. The CDR3 DNA reads as TGTGCCAGTAGTCCTCGGCATAACCTGGTCGGTACGCAGTATTTT. Its protein product is CASSPRHNLVGTQYF.

This clone has only a few counts. The V gene is TRBV3-1 (or the pseudogene TRBV3-2), the J gene TRBJ1-4, with unresolved D. Trimming left V 1 base short and J 11 bases short, with 14 bases between. The V gene's germline CDR1 is LGHDT and CDR2 YNNKEL (reference sequence). The CDR3 covers 14 residues. The CDR3 region has the DNA TGTGCCAGCAGCCAAGTCCTTACCGTTGGGAAACTGTTTTTT. It codes for CASSQVLTVGKLFF.

The rearrangement uses TRBV4-1 and TRBJ2-1; TRBD2 aligns across 8 bases. V shed 3 bases, J shed 0 bases, and the junction held 7 bases outside the gene matches. The CDR3 is 17 amino acids. The germline CDR1 and CDR2 sequences are MGHRA and YSYEKL. Here the CDR3 reads CASSQDRGGSSYNEQFF. The CDR3 bases are TGCGCCAGCAGCCAGGACCGCGGGGGGAGCTCCTACAATGAGCAGTTCTTC.